Following are 29 T cell receptor beta chains from one sample sequenced in a study of OX40 agonist ivuxolimab in advanced cancers. Measured with immunoSEQ multiplex PCR; TCRdb has only the in-frame clones, and not every one. This sample carries roughly 70,000 clones, 87% of them seen once, and the ten largest clones take 2% to 2.5%. This specimen consisted of CD4+ or CD8+ T cells sorted from blood, obtained in a trial of the OX40 agonist ivuxolimab. Source of these receptors: an adult with an advanced solid tumor such as melanoma, head and neck, liver or kidney cancer.

This clone occurred once. V gene TRBV15 combines with J gene TRBJ2-7, with 7 positions matching TRBD1. CDR3 length equals 16 residues. Germline CDR1 reads LNHNV; CDR2 reads YYDKDF (reference sequence). V shed 0 bases, J shed 4 bases, and the junction held 9 bases outside the gene matches. CDR3 residues: CATSRDTGQVGYEQYF. The CDR3 DNA sequence: TGTGCCACCAGCAGAGATACCGGACAGGTGGGATACGAGCAGTACTTC.

The J gene is TRBJ2-5, the V gene TRBV29-1, with D tentatively TRBD1 (5 bases). The CDR3 has 15 amino acids. The V gene lost 0 bases and the J gene lost 3 bases, with 14 bases spanning the gap. CDR1 and CDR2 (germline): SQVTM, ANQGSEA. CDR3 amino acids: CSVEDLKGFEETQYF. The CDR3 DNA is TGCAGCGTTGAAGATCTTAAGGGGTTCGAAGAGACCCAGTACTTC.

The chain uses TRBV21-1 and TRBJ2-2; the table names TRBD1, a call not compared with the DNA. TRBV21-1 counts as a pseudogene. The CDR3 runs 16 residues. CDR3: CARPTYRGPNTGELFF. The CDR3 region has the DNA TGTGCCAGACCGACCTACAGGGGGCCGAACACCGGGGAGCTGTTTTTT.

This clone occurred a few times. V is TRBV10-3 and J is TRBJ1-2, with 11 bases matching TRBD1. CDR1 ENHRY and CDR2 SYGVKD come from the germline V gene. The length of the CDR3 is 15 residues. The V segment lost 8 bases and the J segment 4 bases; nucleotides outside the gene matches: 9. CDR3 bases: TGTGCCATCGGGGATGGAGGACAGGGGGCCTATGGCTACACCTTC. Its translation: CAIGDGGQGAYGYTF.

The chain recombines TRBV18 with TRBJ2-7; the D is unclear. CDR1 and CDR2 from the germline V gene are KGHSH and LQKENI. Trimming pared 0 bases from V and 3 bases from J, leaving 12 bases between. The CDR3 contains 15 residues. CDR3 loop: CASSPPNGRFYEQYF. The CDR3, as DNA: TGTGCCAGCTCACCACCGAACGGCCGTTTCTACGAGCAGTACTTC.

This clone has a single count. The J gene is TRBJ2-5, the V gene TRBV5-1; D is perhaps TRBD1 or TRBD2 (7 bases each). Germline V gives CDR1 SGHRS, CDR2 YFSETQ. The CDR3 runs 15 residues. Trimming left V 6 bases short and J 5 bases short, with 20 bases between. CDR3 sequence (DNA): TGCGCCAGCAACGGAGGACAGGCGGGAGTTGAGACCCAGTACTTC. Its protein is CASNGGQAGVETQYF. The full variable domain, completed using reference TRBV5-1 and TRBJ2-5, is KAGVTQTPRYLIKTRGQQVTLSCSPISGHRSVSWYQQTPGQGLQFLFEYFSETQRNKGNFPGRFSGRQFSNSRSEMNVSTLELGDSALYLCASNGGQAGVETQYFGPGTRLLVL.

The V gene is TRBV19, the J gene TRBJ2-3; no clear D. The germline V and J ends were trimmed by 5 bases and 2 bases, with 2 bases remaining between them. Germline CDR1 is LNHDA and CDR2 is SQIVND (reference sequence). This CDR3 region has 11 residues. The CDR3, as DNA: TGTGCCAGTAGTCTCACAGATACGCAGTATTTT. This codes for CASSLTDTQYF.

V usage is TRBV21-1 and J usage is TRBJ2-1; TRBD1, as called in the table, went unchecked against the DNA. TRBV21-1 is reported as a pseudogene. This CDR3 contains 17 residues. CDR3 sequence reads: CASSSAGTPPAYNEQFF. In DNA, the CDR3 is TGTGCCAGCAGCTCCGCCGGGACACCGCCAGCCTACAATGAGCAGTTCTTC.

The CDR3 DNA sequence: TGTGCCAGCGGAGGGACGACCGGAGTCTACGAGCAGTACTTC. Protein product: CASGGTTGVYEQYF. This chain uses TRBV2 with TRBJ2-7; a weak D match, TRBD2 (6 bases). CDR3 length: 14 amino acids. Looked up from germline, CDR1 is SNHLY and CDR2 is FYNNEI. Trimming pared 8 bases from V and 3 bases from J, leaving 17 bases between.

The V and J genes are TRBV7-9 and TRBJ1-2, with D perhaps matching TRBD1 (6 bases). With 1 base removed from V and 4 bases from J, the gap between germline ends came to 16 bases. The CDR3 covers 16 residues. Germline CDR1 and CDR2: SEHNR and FQNEAQ (reference sequence). The CDR3 here is CASSLETGLWGYGYTF. The DNA of the CDR3 is TGTGCCAGCAGCTTAGAGACAGGCTTATGGGGCTATGGCTACACCTTC.

This chain connects TRBV19 to TRBJ2-1; 11 bases are shared with TRBD2. V lost 5 bases and J lost 12; bases outside the gene matches: 15. The CDR3 loop spans 16 amino acids. Germline V gene lookup returns CDR1 LNHDA and CDR2 SQIVND (reference sequence). CDR3 coding DNA: TGTGCCAGTAGTGACCCGGGACTAGCGGCATTTGGAGTGCAGTTCTTC. Its translation: CASSDPGLAAFGVQFF.

This clone was picked up one time. The chain recombines TRBV28 with TRBJ2-1, with 12 bases lining up with TRBD2. Germline V gene sequence: CDR1 MDHEN, CDR2 SYDVKM. V dropped 6 bases and J dropped 9; count of bases not matched to a gene: 18. The CDR3 is made up of 18 amino acids. CDR3 loop: CASRTTTPSGRANGEQFF. The CDR3, as DNA: TGTGCCAGCAGAACGACCACGCCTAGCGGGAGGGCCAATGGTGAGCAGTTCTTC.

The chain carries TRBV28 and TRBJ1-1; 8 nucleotides align to TRBD1. CDR1 is MDHEN, CDR2 SYDVKM, per germline. The CDR3 runs to 12 residues. V lost 6 bases and J lost 11; bases outside the gene matches: 8. The CDR3, as DNA: TGTGCCAGCAGCTCGACAGGGGTAAAGGCTTTCTTT. Protein sequence: CASSSTGVKAFF.

The genes are TRBV5-1 and TRBJ2-3, with 10 bases fitting TRBD2. Germline V gives CDR1 SGHRS, CDR2 YFSETQ. J lost 0 bases, V lost 3 bases, and 10 bases had no gene match. CDR3 length: 18 amino acids. CDR3 amino acids: CASSYVAGGTISTDTQYF. The CDR3 DNA reads as TGCGCCAGCAGCTACGTAGCGGGAGGAACGATAAGCACAGATACGCAGTATTTT. Using reference TRBV5-1 and TRBJ2-3 for the parts outside the CDR3, the full variable domain is KAGVTQTPRYLIKTRGQQVTLSCSPISGHRSVSWYQQTPGQGLQFLFEYFSETQRNKGNFPGRFSGRQFSNSRSEMNVSTLELGDSALYLCASSYVAGGTISTDTQYFGPGTRLTVL.

This chain connects TRBV18 to TRBJ2-3; 11 bases agree with TRBD2. V was pared by 4 bases and J by 2 bases, with 5 bases of the junction left unmatched. Germline CDR1 and CDR2: KGHSH and LQKENI. The CDR3 consists of 16 residues. CDR3 sequence: CASSLTSGTNTDTQYF. The CDR3 DNA follows: TGTGCCAGCTCACTGACTAGCGGGACTAACACAGATACGCAGTATTTT.

The rearrangement uses TRBV6-1 and TRBJ1-5; no definite D call. The CDR3 covers 13 residues. CDR1 is MNHNS and CDR2 is SASEGT in the germline V gene. V dropped 4 bases and J dropped 5 bases, with 9 bases sitting between them. The CDR3, as DNA: TGTGCCAGCAGTGCTCAGCCTTATCAGCCCCAGCATTTT. Protein: CASSAQPYQPQHF.

The gene calls are TRBV2 and TRBJ2-4; D gene uncertain. V lost 3 bases and J lost 5, with 11 bases in between. CDR1 is SNHLY and CDR2 is FYNNEI in the germline V gene. This CDR3 is built from 14 residues. The DNA for the CDR3 is TGTGCCAGCAGTGACAGGATAACGGAAAACATTCAGTACTTC. It encodes CASSDRITENIQYF.

The J gene is TRBJ1-5, the V gene TRBV5-1, with 8 nucleotides matching TRBD1. The CDR3 sequence is 15 residues long. V trimming: 4 bases; J trimming: 5 bases; junction bases outside the gene matches: 8. Germline V CDR1 and CDR2: SGHRS, YFSETQ. The chain's CDR3 is CASSPGQGPYQPQHF. The CDR3 region has the DNA TGCGCCAGCAGCCCCGGACAGGGCCCTTATCAGCCCCAGCATTTT.

The rearrangement uses TRBV18 and TRBJ2-7; TRBD2 agrees at 7 bases. The CDR3 runs to 14 residues. The V and J ends lost 8 bases and 1 base, in that order; junction bases with no gene match: 8. Germline CDR1 is KGHSH and CDR2 is LQKENI. CDR3 sequence (DNA): TGTGCCAGCACCGAATCGGGGGGTTCCTACGAGCAGTACTTC. Amino acids: CASTESGGSYEQYF.

The CDR3 DNA reads as TGTGCCAGCAGCCTCCTAGCGACTAGCACAGATACGCAGTATTTT. It specifies CASSLLATSTDTQYF. The chain recombines TRBV7-3 with TRBJ2-3; D may be TRBD2 (6 bases). Between the trimmed V and J ends, which lost 5 bases and 0 bases, there was a span of 12 bases. The CDR3 sequence is 15 residues long. Germline lookup yields CDR1 SGHTA and CDR2 FQGTGA.

This rearrangement joins TRBV5-1 to TRBJ1-1; D gene uncertain. Between the trimmed V and J ends, which lost 2 bases and 2 bases, there was a span of 1 base. Per germline, CDR1 SGHRS and CDR2 YFSETQ. The CDR3 sequence is 11 residues long. The CDR3 DNA is TGCGCCAGCAGCTTCAACACTGAAGCTTTCTTT. Translating gives CASSFNTEAFF.

The chain combines TRBV7-2 with TRBJ1-2; 7 nucleotides match TRBD1. The V gene's germline CDR1 is SGHTA and CDR2 FQGNSA. This CDR3 is built from 14 residues. V was pared by 1 base and J by 4 bases, with 3 bases of the junction left unmatched. In nucleotides, the CDR3 is TGTGCCAGCAGCTTAGAGGGGACAGTCTATGGCTACACCTTC. The encoded protein is CASSLEGTVYGYTF. Complete variable domain (other parts from reference TRBV7-2 and TRBJ1-2): GAGVSQSPSNKVTEKGKDVELRCDPISGHTALYWYRQSLGQGLEFLIYFQGNSAPDKSGLPSDRFSAERTGGSVSTLTIQRTQQEDSAVYLCASSLEGTVYGYTFGSGTRLTVV.

The V and J genes are TRBV28 and TRBJ1-1; 10 bases line up with TRBD1. The CDR3 sequence is 17 residues long. J lost 3 bases, V lost 6 bases, and 13 bases had no gene match. CDR1 is MDHEN, CDR2 SYDVKM, per germline. The CDR3 nucleotides read TGTGCCAGCAGCGTATATGTTATAGGACAGGGGGACACTGAAGCTTTCTTT. Protein: CASSVYVIGQGDTEAFF.

The chain combines TRBV29-1 with TRBJ1-4; D call uncertain. This CDR3 spans 11 amino acids. Trimming removed 7 bases from V and 8 bases from J, with 11 bases in between. In germline, CDR1 is SQVTM, CDR2 ANQGSEA. Here the CDR3 reads CSANLEEKLFF. The CDR3 bases are TGCAGCGCAAACTTGGAGGAAAAACTGTTTTTT.

The chain combines TRBV5-6 with TRBJ1-2; D gene unclear. The germline gives CDR1 SGHDT, CDR2 YYEEEE. This CDR3 comprises 14 residues. Deletions cut 0 bases from V and 2 bases from J, with 8 bases between. Written as DNA, the CDR3 is TGTGCCAGCAGCTTGGACAGCGGGAACTATGGCTACACCTTC. Protein product: CASSLDSGNYGYTF.

V and J are TRBV7-2 and TRBJ2-3; 9 bases agree with TRBD2. The CDR3 consists of 17 residues. The germline V gene encodes CDR1 SGHTA and CDR2 FQGNSA. The V and J ends lost 5 bases and 5 bases, in that order; junction bases with no gene match: 14. CDR3 bases: TGTGCCAGCAGCCCCTTTTGGAGTAGCGGGAGTAAAGATACGCAGTATTTT. Its translation: CASSPFWSSGSKDTQYF. Full variable domain (rest looked up from reference TRBV7-2 and TRBJ2-3): GAGVSQSPSNKVTEKGKDVELRCDPISGHTALYWYRQSLGQGLEFLIYFQGNSAPDKSGLPSDRFSAERTGGSVSTLTIQRTQQEDSAVYLCASSPFWSSGSKDTQYFGPGTRLTVL.

This clone has just one count. The genes are TRBV28 and TRBJ1-2; a weak D match, TRBD1 (5 bases). This CDR3 contains 14 residues. Germline CDR1 reads MDHEN; CDR2 reads SYDVKM. V lost 2 bases to trimming and J lost 3 bases, with 10 bases between them. CDR3 sequence: CASSLQGMDYGYTF. For the CDR3, the DNA is TGTGCCAGCAGTTTACAGGGTATGGACTATGGCTACACCTTC.

The chain uses TRBV6-1 and TRBJ1-5, with TRBD1 matching 8 bases. The CDR3 contains 18 residues. With 0 bases clipped from V and 2 bases from J, the junction kept 9 bases outside the gene matches. In germline, CDR1 is MNHNS, CDR2 SASEGT. CDR3 region: CASSEAYHRGIGNQPQHF. The CDR3 DNA is TGTGCCAGCAGTGAAGCGTACCACAGGGGGATTGGCAATCAGCCCCAGCATTTT.

The chain combines TRBV5-6 with TRBJ2-5, with TRBD2 identical over 9 bases. Germline-derived CDR1 and CDR2 are SGHDT and YYEEEE. The CDR3 length is 14 residues. The J segment lost 5 bases and the V segment lost 7 bases, leaving 9 bases of the junction unmatched. CDR3 in DNA: TGTGCCAGCGGCGGGGGGGCCCTCGGGGAGACCCAGTACTTC. The encoded protein is CASGGGALGETQYF.